A single sample is the source of the 10 T cell receptor beta chains below, sequenced in a study of T-cell reconstitution after alpha-beta-depleted transplantation in children. Unique molecular identifiers were incorporated during preparation of the TCRbeta library. A single record per CDR3 protein comes from TCRdb applying MiXCR to the PCR reads. The sample lists about 270,000 distinct CDR3 sequences; more than 9% were seen once. Here the sequenced sample was PBMCs from the stem cell graft donor, taken from the stem cell graft. These TCRs come from a human donor who donated a stem cell graft to a child with SCID.

This clonotype was recorded many times. V usage is TRBV3-1 and J usage is TRBJ2-7; D is uncertain. Trimming removed 2 bases from V and 3 bases from J, with 8 bases in between. This CDR3 has 13 residues. CDR1 is LGHDT, CDR2 YNNKEL, per germline (reference sequence). CDR3 in amino acids: CASSQLYDYEQYF. The CDR3 bases are TGTGCCAGCAGCCAATTATATGACTACGAGCAGTACTTC.

This clonotype was seen many times. The rearrangement joins TRBV3-1 to TRBJ2-7, with 9 nucleotides matching TRBD1. With V trimmed by 5 bases and J by 4 bases, 9 bases remained unmatched. Germline-derived CDR1 and CDR2 are LGHDT and YNNKEL (reference sequence). This CDR3 comprises 15 residues. Written as DNA, the CDR3 is TGTGCCAGCAGCACCCGGGACAGGGTGGGGTACGAGCAGTACTTC. Encoded protein: CASSTRDRVGYEQYF.

V and J are TRBV5-1 and TRBJ1-5; a possible D gene is TRBD1 (6 bases). The CDR3 is made up of 15 amino acids. CDR1 and CDR2 (germline): SGHRS, YFSETQ. V dropped 0 bases and J dropped 0 bases, with 7 bases sitting between them. The DNA of the CDR3 is TGCGCCAGCAGCTTGGGGGGGGCTAGCAATCAGCCCCAGCATTTT. This translates into CASSLGGASNQPQHF. The variable domain in full, with the rest retrieved from reference TRBV5-1 and TRBJ1-5, is KAGVTQTPRYLIKTRGQQVTLSCSPISGHRSVSWYQQTPGQGLQFLFEYFSETQRNKGNFPGRFSGRQFSNSRSEMNVSTLELGDSALYLCASSLGGASNQPQHFGDGTRLSIL.

This sequence joins TRBV28 and TRBJ1-1; D not certain. Germline values: CDR1 MDHEN, CDR2 SYDVKM. The CDR3 sequence is 14 residues long. With 2 bases removed from V and 4 bases from J, the gap between germline ends came to 11 bases. The CDR3 loop reads CASSLAGKSTEAFF. For the CDR3, the DNA is TGTGCCAGCAGTTTAGCGGGAAAGAGCACTGAAGCTTTCTTT.

This clonotype was recorded only once. This chain joins TRBV18 and TRBJ2-7, with D perhaps matching TRBD1 (7 bases). Per the germline V gene, CDR1 is KGHSH and CDR2 is LQKENI. The CDR3 loop spans 16 amino acids. The V end lost 8 bases, the J end lost 2 bases, and 22 bases lay between the germline ends. The CDR3 DNA is TGTGCCAGCACGACTAGTCCGGACAGGCGGGCCTACGAGCAGTACTTC. This codes for CASTTSPDRRAYEQYF. The variable domain in full, with the rest retrieved from reference TRBV18 and TRBJ2-7, is NAGVMQNPRHLVRRRGQEARLRCSPMKGHSHVYWYRQLPEEGLKFMVYLQKENIIDESGMPKERFSAEFPKEGPSILRIQQVVRGDSAAYFCASTTSPDRRAYEQYFGPGTRLTVT.

The V and J genes are TRBV12-3 or TRBV12-4 and TRBJ2-7; D assignment may be TRBD1 or TRBD2 (6 bases each). The CDR3 sequence is 16 residues long. V shed 6 bases and J shed 0 bases, with 18 bases lying between them. This CDR3 reads CASSRGRQGPSYEQYF. CDR3 bases: TGTGCCAGCAGCCGGGGGCGCCAAGGCCCCTCCTACGAGCAGTACTTC.

This clonotype was picked up a small number of times. J is TRBJ2-1 and V is TRBV5-1; 10 nucleotides match TRBD1. CDR3 size: 15 residues. V lost 0 bases and J lost 8; bases outside the gene matches: 5. Germline V gene lookup returns CDR1 SGHRS and CDR2 YFSETQ. This CDR3 reads CASSLVGTGVHEQFF. The CDR3 DNA follows: TGCGCCAGCAGCTTGGTCGGGACAGGGGTCCATGAGCAGTTCTTC.

The rearrangement uses TRBV9 and TRBJ2-1; 9 positions agree with TRBD2. The V gene's germline CDR1 is SGDLS and CDR2 YYNGEE. V dropped 1 base and J dropped 5; count of bases not matched to a gene: 10. CDR3 length: 17 amino acids. CDR3 protein: CASSVSASGELHNEQFF. The CDR3 nucleotides are TGTGCCAGCAGCGTATCGGCTAGCGGGGAACTCCACAATGAGCAGTTCTTC. The variable domain in full, with the rest retrieved from reference TRBV9 and TRBJ2-1, is DSGVTQTPKHLITATGQRVTLRCSPRSGDLSVYWYQQSLDQGLQFLIQYYNGEERAKGNILERFSAQQFPDLHSELNLSSLELGDSALYFCASSVSASGELHNEQFFGPGTRLTVL.

The chain has TRBV2 and TRBJ2-2; TRBD1 is a possible D gene (5 bases). The V gene's germline CDR1 is SNHLY and CDR2 FYNNEI. V was shortened by 4 bases and J by 2 bases, with 8 bases between the two germline ends. CDR3 size: 14 residues. This CDR3 is CASSGQSNTGELFF. DNA for the CDR3: TGTGCCAGCAGTGGACAGAGTAACACCGGGGAGCTGTTTTTT.

This clonotype has a handful of counts. The rearrangement links TRBV2 to TRBJ1-5; D is perhaps TRBD1 (6 bases). CDR3 length: 16 residues. Germline V gene data show CDR1 as SNHLY and CDR2 as FYNNEI. V lost 7 bases and J 3 bases, leaving 19 bases between the germline ends. The CDR3 spells CASNPAATGYNQPQHF. CDR3 coding DNA: TGTGCCAGCAACCCGGCGGCTACAGGGTACAATCAGCCCCAGCATTTT.